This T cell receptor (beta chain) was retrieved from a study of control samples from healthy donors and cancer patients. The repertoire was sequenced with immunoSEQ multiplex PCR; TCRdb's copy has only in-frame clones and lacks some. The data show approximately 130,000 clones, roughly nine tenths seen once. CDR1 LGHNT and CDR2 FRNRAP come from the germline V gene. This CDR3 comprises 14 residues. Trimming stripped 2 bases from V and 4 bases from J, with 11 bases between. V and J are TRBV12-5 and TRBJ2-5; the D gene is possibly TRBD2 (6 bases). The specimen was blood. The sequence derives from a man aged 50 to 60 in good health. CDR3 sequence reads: CASGLPGLLETQYF. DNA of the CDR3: TGTGCTAGTGGTTTGCCGGGACTTTTAGAGACCCAGTACTTC.